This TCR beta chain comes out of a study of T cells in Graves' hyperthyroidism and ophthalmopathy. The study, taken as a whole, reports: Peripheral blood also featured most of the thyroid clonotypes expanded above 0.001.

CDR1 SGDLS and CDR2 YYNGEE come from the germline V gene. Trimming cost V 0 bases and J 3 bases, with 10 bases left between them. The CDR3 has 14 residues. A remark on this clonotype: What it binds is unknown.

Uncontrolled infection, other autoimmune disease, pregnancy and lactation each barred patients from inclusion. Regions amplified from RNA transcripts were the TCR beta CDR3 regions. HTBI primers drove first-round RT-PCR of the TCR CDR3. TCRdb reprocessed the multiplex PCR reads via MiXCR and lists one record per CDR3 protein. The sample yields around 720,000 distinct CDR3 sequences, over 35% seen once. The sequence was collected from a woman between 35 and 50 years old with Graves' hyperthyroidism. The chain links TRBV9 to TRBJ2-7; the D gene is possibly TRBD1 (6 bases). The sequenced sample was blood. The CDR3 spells CASSVAGDDYEQYF. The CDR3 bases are TGTGCCAGCAGCGTAGCAGGGGACGACTACGAGCAGTACTTC.